The 19 T cell receptor beta chains given below trace back to one sample, sequenced in a study of CD8 T cells in Susac syndrome. An input of roughly 0.5 to 1 ug of RNA was subjected to reverse transcription using random hexamers. TCRdb re-derived calls from the immunoSEQ multiplex PCR reads in MiXCR, one entry per CDR3 protein. The profile shows about 200,000 distinct CDR3 sequences, roughly 94% of them singletons. The source material was CD4+ T cells from PBMCs. The receptors derive from a human donor with multiple sclerosis.

The chain recombines TRBV25-1 with TRBJ1-2; D is possibly TRBD1 (5 bases). The CDR3 extends over 14 amino acids. Germline CDR1 and CDR2: MGHDK and SYGVNS. V gave up 5 bases and J gave up 1 base, with 11 bases separating them. This CDR3 reads CASSHGQLNYGYTF. CDR3 sequence (DNA): TGTGCCAGCAGTCACGGACAACTTAACTATGGCTACACCTTC.

The genes are TRBV3-1 and TRBJ2-1; the D is unclear. Germline-derived CDR1 and CDR2 are LGHDT and YNNKEL (reference sequence). V was shortened by 0 bases and J by 3 bases, with 6 bases between the two germline ends. CDR3 length equals 14 residues. As DNA, the CDR3 is TGTGCCAGCAGCCAAGATCTAGGCTACAATGAGCAGTTCTTC. This codes for CASSQDLGYNEQFF.

This clonotype was seen only once. As DNA, the CDR3 is TGTGCCTGGAGTGATGGGGAAGGAACCGGGGGCTACACCTTC. Translation gives CAWSDGEGTGGYTF. The chain combines TRBV30 with TRBJ1-2; D gene ambiguous. This CDR3 spans 14 amino acids. The germline V gene has CDR1 GTSNPN and CDR2 SVGIG (reference sequence). V was trimmed by 1 base and J by 8 bases, leaving 17 bases between them.

The rearrangement links TRBV25-1 to TRBJ1-2, with 9 nucleotides matching TRBD1. Germline CDR1 reads MGHDK; CDR2 reads SYGVNS. The CDR3 covers 16 residues. The V and J ends lost 5 bases and 7 bases, in that order; junction bases with no gene match: 14. The CDR3 protein is CASSPGTGYHLGGYTF. The CDR3 region has the DNA TGTGCCAGCAGTCCTGGGACAGGGTATCATTTAGGTGGCTACACCTTC.

V gene TRBV30 combines with J gene TRBJ1-1; tentatively, D is TRBD1 (5 bases). V was trimmed by 4 bases and J by 0 bases, leaving 12 bases between them. Germline values: CDR1 GTSNPN, CDR2 SVGIG (reference sequence). The CDR3 runs 14 residues. The CDR3 DNA is TGTGCCTGGATCCCGGGGCGGATGAACACTGAAGCTTTCTTT. This encodes CAWIPGRMNTEAFF.

This chain's CDR3 is CASSLAEGYTNEKLFF. In nucleotides, the CDR3 is TGTGCCAGCAGCCTCGCGGAGGGTTACACTAATGAAAAACTGTTTTTT. The V and J genes are TRBV11-2 and TRBJ1-4; D gene ambiguous. Deletions cut 5 bases from V and 2 bases from J, with 15 bases between. CDR3 length equals 16 residues. Germline CDR1 is SGHAT and CDR2 is FQNNGV.

The CDR3 sequence is CATSRSHPGQPQHF. The CDR3 nucleotides are TGTGCCACCAGCAGATCCCACCCAGGTCAGCCCCAGCATTTT. V usage is TRBV15 and J usage is TRBJ1-5, with D uncertain. Germline V gene lookup returns CDR1 LNHNV and CDR2 YYDKDF (reference sequence). CDR3 length: 14 residues. V was trimmed by 2 bases and J by 6 bases, leaving 11 bases between them.

The chain couples TRBV30 to TRBJ2-3; D gene uncertain. Germline V gene data show CDR1 as GTSNPN and CDR2 as SVGIG (reference sequence). V was pared by 3 bases and J by 3 bases, with 7 bases between. The CDR3 length is 12 residues. CDR3 nucleotide sequence: TGTGCCTGGAGCTCCGGTACAGATACGCAGTATTTT. Protein sequence: CAWSSGTDTQYF.

CDR3 coding DNA: TGTGCCACCAGCAGAGATTCGTCGCGCTCCACAGATACGCAGTATTTT. Its protein product is CATSRDSSRSTDTQYF. The rearrangement links TRBV15 to TRBJ2-3; D gene uncertain. In germline, CDR1 is LNHNV, CDR2 YYDKDF (reference sequence). The CDR3 is 16 amino acids. Trimming shortened V by 0 bases and J by 2 bases, and 12 bases separated the two germline ends.

The rearrangement uses TRBV2 and TRBJ1-5, with D uncertain. Trimming stripped 6 bases from V and 3 bases from J, with 12 bases between. CDR3 length equals 14 residues. The germline gives CDR1 SNHLY, CDR2 FYNNEI. The CDR3: CASRRRDTNQPQHF. The CDR3 nucleotides are TGTGCCAGCAGGCGACGGGATACCAATCAGCCCCAGCATTTT. Full variable domain (rest looked up from reference TRBV2 and TRBJ1-5): EPEVTQTPSHQVTQMGQEVILRCVPISNHLYFYWYRQILGQKVEFLVSFYNNEISEKSEIFDDQFSVERPDGSNFTLKIRSTKLEDSAMYFCASRRRDTNQPQHFGDGTRLSIL.

The count of this clonotype is one. This chain connects TRBV3-1 to TRBJ2-1, with TRBD2 identical over 9 bases. Germline V gene sequence: CDR1 LGHDT, CDR2 YNNKEL (reference sequence). Unmatched junction bases numbered 14, after V lost 5 bases and J lost 9 bases. The CDR3 spans 16 residues. The CDR3 DNA reads as TGTGCCAGCAGCGAAGCGGGGGGCCAACCCTGGGGTGAGCAGTTCTTC. This translates into CASSEAGGQPWGEQFF.

The rearrangement uses TRBV25-1 and TRBJ2-3; D unclear. Germline CDR1 MGHDK, CDR2 SYGVNS. This CDR3 spans 15 amino acids. The V end was cut by 2 bases, the J end by 2 bases, with 11 bases between. The CDR3, as DNA: TGTGCCAGCAGTGAACTCTTCATGACCACAGATACGCAGTATTTT. It yields the protein CASSELFMTTDTQYF.

In DNA form, the CDR3 reads TGTGCCAGCAGCTTAGAACTGGGGGATACGCAGTATTTT. It yields the protein CASSLELGDTQYF. The rearrangement links TRBV7-2 to TRBJ2-3; D uncertain. The germline V gene encodes CDR1 SGHTA and CDR2 FQGNSA. This CDR3 spans 13 amino acids. Trimming took off 1 base at V and 6 bases at J, with 8 bases between the two ends.

V is TRBV10-3 and J is TRBJ1-5; D is perhaps TRBD1 (6 bases). Germline V gene data show CDR1 as ENHRY and CDR2 as SYGVKD. This CDR3 contains 13 residues. V was trimmed by 10 bases and J by 11 bases, leaving 21 bases between them. The CDR3 DNA reads as TGTGCCAGCGGGGGCGGGGACCCGGGCGCCCAGCATTTT. It translates to CASGGGDPGAQHF.

This chain links TRBV5-4 with TRBJ2-1, with TRBD1 identical over 7 bases. Germline lookup yields CDR1 SGHNT and CDR2 YYREEE (reference sequence). Germline trimming cut 4 bases from V and 0 bases from J; bases unmatched to any gene: 7. This CDR3 comprises 16 residues. CDR3 region: CASSTRTGASYNEQFF. The DNA of the CDR3 is TGTGCCAGCAGCACAAGGACAGGCGCCTCCTACAATGAGCAGTTCTTC. Full variable domain (missing parts from reference TRBV5-4 and TRBJ2-1): ETGVTQSPTHLIKTRGQQVTLRCSSQSGHNTVSWYQQALGQGPQFIFQYYREEENGRGNFPPRFSGLQFPNYSSELNVNALELDDSALYLCASSTRTGASYNEQFFGPGTRLTVL.

This clonotype was seen only once. The chain combines TRBV20-1 with TRBJ1-5; D not certain. This CDR3 contains 13 residues. CDR1 is DFQATT and CDR2 is SNEGSKA in the germline V gene (reference sequence). Deletions cut 0 bases from V and 3 bases from J, with 6 bases between. As DNA, the CDR3 is TGCAGTGCTAGAGAATCGAACAATCAGCCCCAGCATTTT. Protein sequence: CSARESNNQPQHF.

The chain employs TRBV7-8 and TRBJ2-1; 8 bases line up with TRBD2. Germline loops: CDR1 SGHVS, CDR2 FQNEAQ. The CDR3 totals 16 residues. V lost 4 bases to trimming and J lost 8 bases; unmatched junction nucleotides: 13. The CDR3 loop is CASSSVPTGTRDEQFF. Here the CDR3 DNA reads TGTGCCAGCAGCTCGGTGCCCACCGGGACTAGGGATGAGCAGTTCTTC.

The V and J genes are TRBV20-1 and TRBJ1-2; D uncertain. The germline V and J ends were trimmed by 4 bases and 2 bases, with 17 bases remaining between them. CDR1 and CDR2 from the germline V gene are DFQATT and SNEGSKA (reference sequence). The CDR3 has 15 amino acids. The CDR3 DNA follows: TGCAGTGCTAAGCCTCTATTGGGGTGGAACTATGGCTACACCTTC. Translation gives CSAKPLLGWNYGYTF.

This clonotype has only a few counts. The V gene is TRBV7-9, the J gene TRBJ2-7, with D uncertain. In germline, CDR1 is SEHNR, CDR2 FQNEAQ (reference sequence). Trimming cost V 1 base and J 6 bases, with 7 bases left between them. This CDR3 is 12 amino acids long. The CDR3, as DNA: TGTGCCAGCAGCTTAGTCGGTTTCGAGCAGTACTTC. Residues: CASSLVGFEQYF.